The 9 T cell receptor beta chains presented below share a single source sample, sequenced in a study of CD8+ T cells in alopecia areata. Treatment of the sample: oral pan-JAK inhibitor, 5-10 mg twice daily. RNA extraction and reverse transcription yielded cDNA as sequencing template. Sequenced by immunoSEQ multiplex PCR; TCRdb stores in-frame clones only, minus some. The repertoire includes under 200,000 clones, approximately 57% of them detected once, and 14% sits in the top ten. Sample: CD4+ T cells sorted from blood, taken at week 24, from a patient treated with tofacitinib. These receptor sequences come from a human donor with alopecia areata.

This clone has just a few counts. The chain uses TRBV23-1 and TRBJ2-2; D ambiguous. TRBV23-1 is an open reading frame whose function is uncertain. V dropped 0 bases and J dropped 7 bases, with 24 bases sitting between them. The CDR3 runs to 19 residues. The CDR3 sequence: CASSQSQTSPRVGNGELFF. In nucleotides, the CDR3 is TGCGCCAGCAGTCAATCACAGACTTCTCCCAGAGTAGGAAACGGGGAGCTGTTTTTT.

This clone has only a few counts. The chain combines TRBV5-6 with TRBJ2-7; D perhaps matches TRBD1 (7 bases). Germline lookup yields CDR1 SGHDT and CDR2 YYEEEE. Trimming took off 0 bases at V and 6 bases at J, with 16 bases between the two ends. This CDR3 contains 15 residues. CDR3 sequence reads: CASSLVGRGAVEQYF. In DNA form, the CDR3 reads TGTGCCAGCAGCTTGGTTGGCAGGGGGGCAGTCGAGCAGTACTTC.

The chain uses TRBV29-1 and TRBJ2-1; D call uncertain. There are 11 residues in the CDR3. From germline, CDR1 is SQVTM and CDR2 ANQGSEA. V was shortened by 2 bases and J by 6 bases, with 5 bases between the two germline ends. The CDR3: CSVERVNEQFF. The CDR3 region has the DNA TGCAGCGTTGAAAGGGTCAATGAGCAGTTCTTC.

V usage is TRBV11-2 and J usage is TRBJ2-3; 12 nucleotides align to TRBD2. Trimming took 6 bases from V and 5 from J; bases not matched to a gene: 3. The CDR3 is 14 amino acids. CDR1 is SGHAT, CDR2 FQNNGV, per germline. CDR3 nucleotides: TGTGCCAGCAGGACTAGCGGGGGTGTAGATACGCAGTATTTT. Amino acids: CASRTSGGVDTQYF.

The CDR3 sequence: CAISGQGAYNEQFF. The DNA for the CDR3 is TGTGCCATCAGTGGTCAGGGGGCCTACAATGAGCAGTTCTTC. The chain joins TRBV10-3 to TRBJ2-1, with 7 bases aligning to TRBD1. There are 14 residues in the CDR3. The V gene end was trimmed by 4 bases and the J gene end by 2 bases; junction bases not matched to a gene: 2. Looked up from germline, CDR1 is ENHRY and CDR2 is SYGVKD.

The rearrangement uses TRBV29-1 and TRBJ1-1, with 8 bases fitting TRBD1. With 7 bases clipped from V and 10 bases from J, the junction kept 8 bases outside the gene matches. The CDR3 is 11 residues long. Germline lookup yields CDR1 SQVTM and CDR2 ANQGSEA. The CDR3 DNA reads TGCAGCGGTGGACAGGGAAGAGGAGCTTTCTTT. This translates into CSGGQGRGAFF. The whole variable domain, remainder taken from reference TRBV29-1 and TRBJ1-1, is SAVISQKPSRDICQRGTSLTIQCQVDSQVTMMFWYRQQPGQSLTLIATANQGSEATYESGFVIDKFPISRPNLTFSTLTVSNMSPEDSSIYLCSGGQGRGAFFGQGTRLTVV.

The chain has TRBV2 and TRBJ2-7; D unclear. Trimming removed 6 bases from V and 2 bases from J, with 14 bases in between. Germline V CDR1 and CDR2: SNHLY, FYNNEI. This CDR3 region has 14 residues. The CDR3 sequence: CASRERRLAYEQYF. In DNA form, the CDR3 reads TGTGCCAGCAGGGAAAGACGACTGGCCTACGAGCAGTACTTC.

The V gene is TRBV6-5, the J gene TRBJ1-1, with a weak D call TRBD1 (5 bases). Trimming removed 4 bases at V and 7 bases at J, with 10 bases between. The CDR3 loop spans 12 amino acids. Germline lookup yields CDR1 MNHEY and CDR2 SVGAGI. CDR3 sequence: CASSSKGFEAFF. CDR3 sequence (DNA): TGTGCCAGCAGTTCAAAGGGGTTTGAAGCTTTCTTT.

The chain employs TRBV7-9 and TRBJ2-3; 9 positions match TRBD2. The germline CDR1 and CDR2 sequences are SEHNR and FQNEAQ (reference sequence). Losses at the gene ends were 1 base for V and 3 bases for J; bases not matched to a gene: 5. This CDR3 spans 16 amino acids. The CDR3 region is CASSLVWLAGTDTQYF. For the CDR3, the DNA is TGTGCCAGCAGCTTAGTGTGGCTAGCGGGGACAGATACGCAGTATTTT. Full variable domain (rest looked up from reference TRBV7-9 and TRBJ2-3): DTGVSQNPRHKITKRGQNVTFRCDPISEHNRLYWYRQTLGQGPEFLTYFQNEAQLEKSRLLSDRFSAERPKGSFSTLEIQRTEQGDSAMYLCASSLVWLAGTDTQYFGPGTRLTVL.